This entry is about one T cell receptor beta chain. Its antigen is as yet unknown. This sample was taken from a study of vaccination and CD4 T cells after COVID-19. At the Johns Hopkins FTIC core, DNA taken from cultured CD4+ T cells was sequenced by way of the Oncomine TCR Beta short-read assay. One entry per CDR3 protein, called by TCRdb with MiXCR from the PCR reads. Altogether several thousand distinct CDR3 sequences are present, roughly 34% being singletons, with the ten largest covering more than 20%. The V gene lost 7 bases and the J gene lost 4 bases, with 19 bases spanning the gap. Germline CDR1 reads WSHSY; CDR2 reads SAAADI. The CDR3 loop spans 15 amino acids. Stated treatment: roughly 11-day PBMC culture with coronavirus spike peptide pools or control peptides (ViraFEST assay). Collection of the unexposed donor's CD4+ T cells took place before the COVID-19 pandemic (2011-2018). T cells were expanded with peptide pools, and expanded clonotypes were identified by TCR sequencing.

The clonotype originates from a human donor in good health. This rearrangement joins TRBV10-2 to TRBJ1-2, with a weak D call TRBD1 (5 bases). Sequences were obtained from CD4+ T cells from blood, cultured in vitro. In DNA, the CDR3 is TGCGCCAGCAAGCGGCAGACCGCAGGGATCTATGGCTACACCTTC. Encoded protein: CASKRQTAGIYGYTF.